Each of the 21 T cell receptor beta chains below was sequenced from the same sample in a study of metastatic and nonmetastatic thyroid tumors. With MiXCR, TCRdb reprocessed the PCR reads. In the table there are roughly 70,000 clones, less than 20% of which are singletons. Treatment of any kind had been given to no patient before thyroid surgery. Sequenced: blood. All receptors come from a female donor with papillary thyroid cancer or a benign thyroid nodule (not recorded which). Some clones in this sample may be carry-over from other donors' samples.

There are many counts of this clone. For the CDR3, the DNA is TGTGCCAGCAGTTTATACAGGGACGATGGCTACACCTTC. Protein: CASSLYRDDGYTF. The J gene is TRBJ1-2, the V gene TRBV28; possible D gene TRBD1, 6 bases. Trimming took off 1 base at V and 6 bases at J, with 9 bases between the two ends. The germline CDR1 and CDR2 sequences are MDHEN and SYDVKM. The CDR3 loop spans 13 amino acids.

In its sample, this clone was seen many times. The chain links TRBV20-1 to TRBJ2-5, with D hard to call. The CDR3 extends over 11 amino acids. With 0 bases removed from V and 7 bases from J, the gap between germline ends came to 6 bases. Germline V gene sequence: CDR1 DFQATT, CDR2 SNEGSKA (reference sequence). This CDR3 is CSARDRVTQYF. The CDR3, as DNA: TGCAGTGCTAGAGATAGAGTGACCCAGTACTTC.

This clone was seen a few times. Here the CDR3 DNA reads TGTGCCTGGAGTCCAGGGGGCGCAATTTCCGAGCAGTACTTC. Protein sequence: CAWSPGGAISEQYF. The rearrangement joins TRBV30 to TRBJ2-7, with 8 bases fitting TRBD1. Looked up from germline, CDR1 is GTSNPN and CDR2 is SVGIG (reference sequence). CDR3 length: 14 residues. The V and J ends lost 2 bases and 6 bases, in that order; junction bases with no gene match: 9. Using reference TRBV30 and TRBJ2-7 for the parts outside the CDR3, the full variable domain is SQTIHQWPATLVQPVGSPLSLECTVEGTSNPNLYWYRQAAGRGLQLLFYSVGIGQISSEVPQNLSASRPQDRQFILSSKKLLLSDSGFYLCAWSPGGAISEQYFGPGTRLTVT.

The genes are TRBV20-1 and TRBJ2-7, with D possibly being TRBD2 (6 bases). V gave up 2 bases and J gave up 0 bases, with 17 bases separating them. Germline CDR1 is DFQATT and CDR2 is SNEGSKA (reference sequence). The length of the CDR3 is 16 residues. The DNA for the CDR3 is TGCAGTGCTAGACTCTTTCCGGGACTTAACTCCTACGAGCAGTACTTC. Encoded protein: CSARLFPGLNSYEQYF.

A few counts support this clone. Being one base from a much bigger clone, this may be a read error. Since the CDR3 does not end with the conserved phenylalanine or tryptophan, this likely comes from a read error. The V and J genes are TRBV5-6 and TRBJ2-2; perhaps TRBD2 as D (5 bases). The V end lost 4 bases, the J end lost 6 bases, and 19 bases lay between the germline ends. The germline V gene encodes CDR1 SGHDT and CDR2 YYEEEE. This CDR3 is 16 amino acids long. The CDR3 spells CASSLPRDSFSGELFS. CDR3 DNA: TGTGCCAGCAGCCTCCCCCGGGATTCGTTTTCCGGGGAGCTGTTTTCT.

The J gene is TRBJ1-2, the V gene TRBV2; 7 nucleotides align to TRBD1. Looked up from germline, CDR1 is SNHLY and CDR2 is FYNNEI. Unmatched junction bases numbered 4, after V lost 7 bases and J lost 5 bases. This CDR3 is 12 amino acids long. This CDR3 is CASKGQIYGYTF. DNA for the CDR3: TGTGCCAGCAAGGGACAGATTTATGGCTACACCTTC.

This clone has just a few counts. The CDR3 nucleotides read TGTGCCAGCAGTTACTCGATTCACCAGGGCCACGAGCAGTACTTC. It is translated as CASSYSIHQGHEQYF. The chain recombines TRBV6-2 or TRBV6-3 with TRBJ2-7; maybe TRBD1 (5 bases). Germline-derived CDR1 and CDR2 are MNHEY and SVGEGT. Trimming took off 0 bases at V and 5 bases at J, with 14 bases between the two ends. The CDR3 runs 15 residues.

This clone was detected many times. V usage is TRBV15 and J usage is TRBJ2-3, with D perhaps being TRBD1 or TRBD2 (5 bases each). The germline V gene has CDR1 LNHNV and CDR2 YYDKDF (reference sequence). The CDR3 is 14 amino acids. The germline V and J ends were trimmed by 5 bases and 2 bases, with 11 bases remaining between them. The CDR3 is CATSRPGLTDTQYF. The DNA of the CDR3 is TGTGCCACCAGCCGTCCGGGGCTCACAGATACGCAGTATTTT.

This clone is medium-sized within its sample. V usage is TRBV30 and J usage is TRBJ2-7; 10 nucleotides line up with TRBD1. The CDR3 extends over 14 amino acids. V shed 3 bases, J shed 3 bases, and the junction held 5 bases outside the gene matches. The germline CDR1 and CDR2 sequences are GTSNPN and SVGIG (reference sequence). CDR3 region: CAWSDGTGDYEQYF. CDR3 nucleotides: TGTGCCTGGAGCGACGGGACAGGGGACTACGAGCAGTACTTC.

The gene calls are TRBV12-3 or TRBV12-4 and TRBJ2-2, with TRBD2 identical over 14 bases. The ends lost 1 base at V and 7 bases at J; junction bases unmatched: 14. This CDR3 is 20 amino acids long. DNA for the CDR3: TGTGCCAGCAGTTTAGGGGCAAACATGGGACTAGCGGGAGTGGTCGGGGAGCTGTTTTTT. This translates into CASSLGANMGLAGVVGELFF.

This clone was detected many times. This chain uses TRBV6-1 with TRBJ1-3; TRBD1 agrees at 10 bases. The J segment lost 4 bases and the V segment lost 1 base, leaving 10 bases of the junction unmatched. Germline values: CDR1 MNHNS, CDR2 SASEGT. The CDR3 consists of 18 residues. CDR3 residues: CASSEVGQGGTMGNTIYF. The CDR3 nucleotides are TGTGCCAGCAGTGAAGTCGGACAGGGGGGGACCATGGGAAACACCATATATTTT.

In its sample, this clone was seen a few times. This could be a read error, since a much larger clone is one nucleotide away. The chain combines TRBV19 with TRBJ2-1; perhaps TRBD2 as D (6 bases). With 1 base removed from V and 9 bases from J, the gap between germline ends came to 13 bases. From germline, CDR1 is LNHDA and CDR2 SQIVND (reference sequence). The CDR3 extends over 14 amino acids. In DNA, the CDR3 is TGTGCCAGTAGTATAGCGGGAGCGTGTGGTGAGCAGTTCTTC. Amino acids: CASSIAGACGEQFF.

This chain links TRBV11-2 with TRBJ1-3, with D tentatively TRBD1 (5 bases). Per the germline V gene, CDR1 is SGHAT and CDR2 is FQNNGV. Trimming removed 3 bases from V and 4 bases from J, with 10 bases in between. The length of the CDR3 is 14 residues. DNA of the CDR3: TGTGCCAGCAGCTTGGGGGGTGAAGGAAACACCATATATTTT. The encoded protein is CASSLGGEGNTIYF.

The chain employs TRBV28 and TRBJ2-1; weak D call: TRBD2 (5 bases). Trimming stripped 2 bases from V and 9 bases from J, with 20 bases between. Germline loops: CDR1 MDHEN, CDR2 SYDVKM. The CDR3 totals 16 residues. The CDR3 protein is CASSLGGVYPVGEQFF. The CDR3 region has the DNA TGTGCCAGCAGTTTAGGAGGCGTATATCCCGTTGGTGAGCAGTTCTTC.

This clone was seen ten or more times. The CDR3 reads CASSLNGFNQPQHF. The CDR3 DNA reads TGTGCCAGCAGCTTGAACGGTTTCAATCAGCCCCAGCATTTT. The chain carries TRBV5-4 and TRBJ1-5; D is uncertain. This CDR3 comprises 14 residues. Germline V gene lookup returns CDR1 SGHNT and CDR2 YYREEE (reference sequence). Trimming took off 1 base at V and 3 bases at J, with 8 bases between the two ends.

Ten or more counts support this clone. J is TRBJ2-7 and V is TRBV6-1; no firm D call. Per the germline V gene, CDR1 is MNHNS and CDR2 is SASEGT. V was trimmed by 5 bases and J by 7 bases, leaving 18 bases between them. CDR3 length: 14 residues. The CDR3 reads CASSPITTSGEQYF. For the CDR3, the DNA is TGTGCCAGCAGTCCAATAACGACCTCCGGAGAGCAGTACTTC.

A note on this clone: A clone one base away is much larger, so this may be a read error. The V gene is TRBV29-1, the J gene TRBJ2-3, with D maybe TRBD2 (7 bases). Trimming left V 7 bases short and J 0 bases short, with 17 bases between. CDR1 SQVTM and CDR2 ANQGSEA come from the germline V gene. The CDR3 loop spans 15 amino acids. CDR3 DNA: TGCAGCGACCAAAGGGGGGGTGCTAGCACAGATACGCAGTATTTT. Translated: CSDQRGGASTDTQYF.

This clone was found many times. The V gene is TRBV5-1, the J gene TRBJ2-7, with 8 bases matching TRBD2. After removal of 4 bases from V and 5 bases from J, the junction contained 11 bases not matched to a gene. The CDR3 is 15 residues long. Germline CDR1 reads SGHRS; CDR2 reads YFSETQ. The CDR3 DNA reads TGCGCCAGCAGCCCAGCGACTAGCGCGGACAACGAGCAGTACTTC. It encodes CASSPATSADNEQYF.

A few counts support this clone. The chain uses TRBV24-1 and TRBJ2-3; 8 nucleotides align to TRBD1. CDR3 size: 16 residues. Germline V CDR1 and CDR2: KGHDR, SFDVKD. J lost 1 base, V lost 5 bases, and 7 bases had no gene match. CDR3: CATSVAEGQGTDTQYF. The CDR3 DNA is TGTGCCACCAGTGTAGCGGAGGGACAGGGCACAGATACGCAGTATTTT.

This clone was seen many times. DNA of the CDR3: TGTGCCAGCAGCTTATGGGGCGGCGCCTACGAGCAGTACTTC. Encoded protein: CASSLWGGAYEQYF. The J gene is TRBJ2-7, the V gene TRBV13, with D possibly TRBD1 on 5 matching bases. V was cut by 2 bases and J by 2 bases, with 10 bases left in between. Germline lookup yields CDR1 PRHDT and CDR2 FYEKMQ (reference sequence). The CDR3 has 14 residues. The full variable domain, its missing parts supplied by reference TRBV13 and TRBJ2-7, is AAGVIQSPRHLIKEKRETATLKCYPIPRHDTVYWYQQGPGQDPQFLISFYEKMQSDKGSIPDRFSAQQFSDYHSELNMSSLELGDSALYFCASSLWGGAYEQYFGPGTRLTVT.

The V call is TRBV7-8, the J call TRBJ2-7; the D call may be TRBD1 or TRBD2 (5 bases each). The CDR3 sequence is 17 residues long. V was cut by 0 bases and J by 0 bases, with 15 bases left in between. Per the germline V gene, CDR1 is SGHVS and CDR2 is FQNEAQ. The CDR3 nucleotides are TGTGCCAGCAGCTTAGCCGGGACGTTGGCGAGCTCCTACGAGCAGTACTTC. It specifies CASSLAGTLASSYEQYF. The variable domain in full, completed from reference TRBV7-8 and TRBJ2-7, reads GAGVSQSPRYKVAKRGQDVALRCDPISGHVSLFWYQQALGQGPEFLTYFQNEAQLDKSGLPSDRFFAERPEGSVSTLKIQRTQQEDSAVYLCASSLAGTLASSYEQYFGPGTRLTVT.